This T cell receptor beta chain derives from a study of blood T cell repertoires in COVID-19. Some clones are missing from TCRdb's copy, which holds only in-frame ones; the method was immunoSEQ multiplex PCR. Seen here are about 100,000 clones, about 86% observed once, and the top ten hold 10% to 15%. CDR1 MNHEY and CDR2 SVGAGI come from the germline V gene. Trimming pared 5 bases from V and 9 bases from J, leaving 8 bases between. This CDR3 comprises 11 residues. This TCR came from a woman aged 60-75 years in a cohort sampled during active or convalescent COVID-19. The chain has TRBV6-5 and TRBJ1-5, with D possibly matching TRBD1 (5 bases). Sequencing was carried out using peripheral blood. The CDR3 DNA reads TGTGCCAGCAGTCGGGGGGGGCCCCAGCATTTT. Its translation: CASSRGGPQHF.